Sequencing of this T cell receptor (beta chain) was carried out in a study of OX40 agonist ivuxolimab in advanced cancers. Study as a whole: Three patients, one with hepatocellular carcinoma and two with cutaneous melanoma, achieved partial responses. The study, taken as a whole, reports: Among the lowest levels of clonal expansion were found in partial responders at 0.1-3.0 mg/kg. There was clonal expansion of CD4+ and CD8+ blood T cells by week 6 at 0.1 to 3.0 mg/kg.

No patient had autoimmune disease or received systemic immunosuppression. With regard to this clone: Its antigen remains unidentified.

Some clones are missing from TCRdb's copy, which holds only in-frame ones; the method was immunoSEQ multiplex PCR. The sample comprises about 20,000 clones, approximately 79% of which are singletons, and roughly 22% rests with the top ten. The V segment lost 4 bases and the J segment 7 bases; nucleotides outside the gene matches: 1. This CDR3 spans 12 amino acids. The V gene's germline CDR1 is SGHDT and CDR2 YYEEEE. The starting material was CD4+ or CD8+ T cells sorted from blood, obtained in a trial of the OX40 agonist ivuxolimab. The V and J genes are TRBV5-6 and TRBJ2-2; 7 bases agree with TRBD2. The clonotype comes from an adult with an advanced solid tumor such as melanoma, head and neck, liver or kidney cancer. CDR3 region: CASSAGDGELFF. The CDR3 bases are TGTGCCAGCAGCGCGGGGGACGGGGAGCTGTTTTTT.